Each of the 3 T cell receptor beta chains below was sequenced from the same sample in a study of cytomegalovirus exposure and HLA in healthy donors (dated by TCRdb to about 2017). Libraries were prepared through the immunoSEQ multiplex PCR assay. A mixture of 60 forward primers for TCR Vbeta segments and 13 reverse primers for TCR Jbeta segments was used in the multiplex PCR. Drawn from immuneACCESS, this table holds only the in-frame rearrangements with V and J called that TCRdb kept. Clones are partly lost; checked studies trace under half to an unresolved V gene and leave the rest unexplained. This sample is represented by about 120,000 clones; approximately 80% of them were singletons. Approximately 9.9% of the sample belongs to the ten largest clones. The sample was PBMCs. These receptor sequences come from a man aged 40-49 years in good health and CMV-seropositive.

This rearrangement joins TRBV19 to TRBJ2-3; D perhaps matches TRBD2 (5 bases). The V end lost 5 bases, the J end lost 5 bases, and 8 bases lay between the germline ends. The CDR3 consists of 12 residues. The germline gives CDR1 LNHDA, CDR2 SQIVND (reference sequence). CDR3 loop: CASSYEGDTQYF. The CDR3 DNA reads TGTGCCAGTAGTTACGAGGGAGATACGCAGTATTTT.

This sequence joins TRBV7-9 and TRBJ2-1; the D gene is possibly TRBD1 (6 bases). Trimming took off 6 bases at V and 6 bases at J, with 12 bases between the two ends. In germline, CDR1 is SEHNR, CDR2 FQNEAQ (reference sequence). The CDR3 covers 13 residues. The CDR3 nucleotides are TGTGCCAGCAGGCCAGGGGTTTTCAATGAGCAGTTCTTC. Translating gives CASRPGVFNEQFF.

CDR3 nucleotides: TGTGCCAGCAGCTTAAGTTTGGGGGCCGAGACCCAGTACTTC. It codes for CASSLSLGAETQYF. The chain is built from TRBV7-2 and TRBJ2-5; D perhaps matches TRBD1 (6 bases). V dropped 2 bases and J dropped 5 bases, with 12 bases sitting between them. Germline V CDR1 and CDR2: SGHTA, FQGNSA. The CDR3 runs 14 residues.